Shown below are 24 T cell receptor beta chains from a single sample sequenced in a study of spatial heterogeneity in lung cancer. Study results and limitations: Tumor mutation counts were tracked by expanded intratumoral alpha and beta TCR counts.

Time point in this sample: sample taken at primary tumor resection. TCRdb redid the calling of the 5' RACE reads with MiXCR, one entry per CDR3 protein. The table shows around 23,000 distinct CDR3 sequences, with 5% to 7% occurring only once. Antigens of these TCRs are unknown. Sequenced material: lung tumor tissue, taken at surgery. Receptors originate from a male donor with early-stage non-small cell lung cancer.

Ten or more counts support this clonotype. The chain combines TRBV20-1 with TRBJ1-1; TRBD1 agrees at 7 bases. Germline CDR1 is DFQATT and CDR2 is SNEGSKA (reference sequence). The V and J ends lost 6 bases and 6 bases, in that order; junction bases with no gene match: 10. The CDR3 has 13 residues. CDR3 in amino acids: CSAPGTGAAEAFF. CDR3 DNA sequence: TGCAGTGCCCCGGGCACAGGGGCAGCTGAAGCTTTCTTT.

This clonotype was seen a few times. The chain uses TRBV12-3 or TRBV12-4 and TRBJ1-5; no definite D call. Trimming removed 6 bases from V and 2 bases from J, with 8 bases in between. This CDR3 contains 13 residues. CDR3 amino acids: CASSFAGNQPQHF. CDR3 bases: TGTGCCAGCAGCTTCGCCGGCAATCAGCCCCAGCATTTT.

Comments on this clonotype: This could be a read error, since a much larger clone is one nucleotide away. The CDR3 does not end in the conserved phenylalanine or tryptophan, so this is likely a read error. This chain joins TRBV7-2 and TRBJ2-7; weak D call: TRBD1 (7 bases). The length of the CDR3 is 17 residues. Germline lookup yields CDR1 SGHTA and CDR2 FQGNSA. Trimming took 1 base from V and 3 from J, leaving 19 bases between them. In DNA form, the CDR3 reads TGTGCCAGCAGCTTAGGCCGGGACAGAATCGGGGGCTACGAGCAGTACCTC. It is translated as CASSLGRDRIGGYEQYL.

This clonotype is categorized as medium-sized (0.01 to 0.1%). The J gene is TRBJ1-6, the V gene TRBV9, with D unresolved. The germline V gene has CDR1 SGDLS and CDR2 YYNGEE. This CDR3 region has 14 residues. V shed 4 bases and J shed 7 bases, with 12 bases lying between them. The CDR3 region is CASSLEGNNSPLHF. The CDR3 region has the DNA TGTGCCAGCAGCCTGGAGGGAAACAATTCACCCCTCCACTTT.

In this sample, this clonotype turned up many times. This sequence joins TRBV30 and TRBJ2-3, with 10 bases that match TRBD2. The length of the CDR3 is 14 residues. From germline, CDR1 is GTSNPN and CDR2 SVGIG (reference sequence). Trimming removed 5 bases from V and 4 bases from J; junction bases left unmatched: 6. The CDR3 loop reads CAWQAGGRSDTQYF. The CDR3 coding sequence is TGTGCCTGGCAAGCGGGAGGGCGTTCAGATACGCAGTATTTT.

The rearrangement links TRBV12-3 or TRBV12-4 to TRBJ1-4, with 8 bases lining up with TRBD1. This CDR3 is 15 amino acids long. The V segment lost 3 bases and the J segment 7 bases; nucleotides outside the gene matches: 7. The CDR3 region has the DNA TGTGCCAGCAGTTTTGGAGACAGGGGAGTTGAAAAACTGTTTTTT. It specifies CASSFGDRGVEKLFF.

This clonotype has only a few counts. The chain recombines TRBV10-3 with TRBJ1-1; D might be TRBD1 (5 bases). Trimming shortened V by 10 bases and J by 7 bases, and 13 bases separated the two germline ends. The CDR3 loop spans 11 amino acids. Germline V gives CDR1 ENHRY, CDR2 SYGVKD. CDR3 DNA sequence: TGTGCCACCCAGAGGGACGGTGAAGCTTTCTTT. Amino acids: CATQRDGEAFF.

This clonotype was counted at least ten times. This sequence joins TRBV29-1 and TRBJ2-7, with D possibly being TRBD2 (7 bases). This CDR3 region has 12 residues. Trimming took 4 bases from V and 6 from J, leaving 13 bases between them. Germline V gene data show CDR1 as SQVTM and CDR2 as ANQGSEA. The CDR3 DNA reads TGCAGCGTTGGTGGGGGCGGGAGCGAGCAGTACTTC. It translates to CSVGGGGSEQYF.

J is TRBJ1-5 and V is TRBV4-3, with unresolved D. The CDR3 covers 16 residues. Trimming removed 3 bases from V and 3 bases from J, with 15 bases in between. Germline-derived CDR1 and CDR2 are LGHNA and YSLEER. CDR3 residues: CASSQDRNRYNQPQHF. CDR3 bases: TGCGCCAGCAGCCAGGATCGAAACAGATACAATCAGCCCCAGCATTTT.

The table lists this clonotype with a few counts. A read error may be the cause here, since a much bigger clone is one base away. This sequence joins TRBV20-1 and TRBJ2-7; 8 nucleotides align to TRBD1. Germline V gives CDR1 DFQATT, CDR2 SNEGSKA (reference sequence). The J segment lost 0 bases and the V segment lost 7 bases, leaving 11 bases of the junction unmatched. CDR3 length equals 15 residues. The CDR3, as DNA: TGCAGTGTCAGGACAGGGTCAGTTAGCTCCTACGAGCAGTACTTC. Protein: CSVRTGSVSSYEQYF.

This clonotype was seen only once. A much larger clone differs from this one at a single base, so this may be a read error. The V and J genes are TRBV12-3 or TRBV12-4 and TRBJ2-7, with D unresolved. This CDR3 has 13 amino acids. The DNA of the CDR3 is TGTGCCAGCAGTAAGGTCGGATCCTACGATCAGTACTTC. Protein: CASSKVGSYDQYF.

V and J are TRBV9 and TRBJ2-2; the match to TRBD2 covers 7 bases. V lost 0 bases, J lost 4 bases, and 0 bases stayed unmatched. The CDR3 length is 14 residues. Per the germline V gene, CDR1 is SGDLS and CDR2 is YYNGEE. The CDR3 is CASSVAGGTGELFF. The CDR3 DNA reads as TGTGCCAGCAGCGTAGCGGGAGGCACCGGGGAGCTGTTTTTT.

In its sample, this clonotype was seen many times. This chain uses TRBV7-9 with TRBJ2-5; D is unclear. Germline loops: CDR1 SEHNR, CDR2 FQNEAQ (reference sequence). Trimming took off 5 bases at V and 5 bases at J, with 12 bases between the two ends. The CDR3 length is 13 residues. CDR3 nucleotides: TGTGCCAGCAGCCCCGAATCCGAGGAGACCCAGTACTTC. It specifies CASSPESEETQYF. The full variable domain, rest sourced from reference TRBV7-9 and TRBJ2-5, is DTGVSQNPRHKITKRGQNVTFRCDPISEHNRLYWYRQTLGQGPEFLTYFQNEAQLEKSRLLSDRFSAERPKGSFSTLEIQRTEQGDSAMYLCASSPESEETQYFGPGTRLLVL.

Relative to its sample, this clonotype is medium-sized. The chain combines TRBV28 with TRBJ2-5; 8 bases are shared with TRBD1. V shed 3 bases, J shed 0 bases, and the junction held 3 bases outside the gene matches. Germline V gene data show CDR1 as MDHEN and CDR2 as SYDVKM. This CDR3 comprises 15 residues. The CDR3 DNA reads TGTGCCAGCAGTTTGGGACAGGCGTACCAAGAGACCCAGTACTTC. This encodes CASSLGQAYQETQYF.

Many counts were recorded for this clonotype. This chain connects TRBV6-6 to TRBJ1-5; D ambiguous. With 2 bases removed from V and 9 bases from J, the gap between germline ends came to 20 bases. The CDR3 runs to 16 residues. Per germline, CDR1 MNHNY and CDR2 SVGAGI (reference sequence). CDR3 region: CASSYHRVSPDLPQHF. CDR3 coding DNA: TGTGCCAGCAGTTACCACAGAGTATCGCCCGATCTGCCCCAGCATTTT.

This clonotype was detected ten times or more. The rearrangement uses TRBV6-2 or TRBV6-3 and TRBJ1-2; 8 bases line up with TRBD1. Per the germline V gene, CDR1 is MNHEY and CDR2 is SVGEGT. Losses at the gene ends were 5 bases for V and 8 bases for J; bases not matched to a gene: 7. The CDR3 has 13 residues. The CDR3 nucleotides are TGTGCCAGCAGTCCCTGGACAGGGCCCGGCTACACCTTC. Encoded protein: CASSPWTGPGYTF.

Many counts were recorded for this clonotype. The CDR3 loop reads CASTTPNRDSGNTIYF. Here the CDR3 DNA reads TGTGCCAGCACCACACCTAACAGGGACTCGGGAAACACCATATATTTT. The chain carries TRBV28 and TRBJ1-3, with a weak D call TRBD1 (6 bases). Germline-derived CDR1 and CDR2 are MDHEN and SYDVKM. This CDR3 region has 16 residues. Trimming shortened V by 7 bases and J by 4 bases, and 20 bases separated the two germline ends.

The table lists this clonotype with many counts. V gene TRBV30 combines with J gene TRBJ2-5; D gene uncertain. This CDR3 spans 13 amino acids. Trimming removed 0 bases from V and 3 bases from J, with 8 bases in between. Looked up from germline, CDR1 is GTSNPN and CDR2 is SVGIG (reference sequence). The CDR3 region has the DNA TGTGCCTGGAGTGTAGGTGTGAAAGAGACCCAGTACTTC. Amino acids: CAWSVGVKETQYF. The entire variable domain, with the rest obtained from reference TRBV30 and TRBJ2-5, is as follows: SQTIHQWPATLVQPVGSPLSLECTVEGTSNPNLYWYRQAAGRGLQLLFYSVGIGQISSEVPQNLSASRPQDRQFILSSKKLLLSDSGFYLCAWSVGVKETQYFGPGTRLLVL.

The genes are TRBV28 and TRBJ1-2, with no clear D. The CDR3 consists of 12 residues. Germline assignment: CDR1 MDHEN and CDR2 SYDVKM. Trimming stripped 6 bases from V and 4 bases from J, with 9 bases between. CDR3 in amino acids: CASRRTAYGYTF. The CDR3 DNA reads TGTGCCAGCAGACGAACGGCCTATGGCTACACCTTC.

This clonotype has ten or more counts. This rearrangement joins TRBV18 to TRBJ2-7; TRBD1 might be the D (5 bases). In germline, CDR1 is KGHSH, CDR2 LQKENI. Deletions cut 3 bases from V and 3 bases from J, with 9 bases between. The CDR3 covers 13 residues. The CDR3 nucleotides read TGTGCCAGCTCACCCAGAAGGGGCTACGAGCAGTACTTC. It is translated as CASSPRRGYEQYF.

This clonotype has only a few counts. The CDR3 DNA is TGTGCCAGCAGGCGACTAGCGGGAGGAACCGGGGAGCTGTTTTTT. It specifies CASRRLAGGTGELFF. V gene TRBV6-2 or TRBV6-3 combines with J gene TRBJ2-2; 13 nucleotides align to TRBD2. V was clipped by 6 bases and J by 5 bases; unmatched bases: 3. This CDR3 is 15 amino acids long. The germline CDR1 and CDR2 sequences are MNHEY and SVGEGT.

This clonotype has at least ten counts. The genes are TRBV6-1 and TRBJ2-7; D may be TRBD1 (5 bases). Germline CDR1 and CDR2: MNHNS and SASEGT. Trimming removed 8 bases at V and 2 bases at J, with 16 bases between. CDR3 size: 14 residues. CDR3 region: CASLVAGSAYEQYF. For the CDR3, the DNA is TGTGCCAGCCTTGTGGCAGGGTCAGCCTACGAGCAGTACTTC.

The J gene is TRBJ2-7, the V gene TRBV6-2 or TRBV6-3; 8 bases are shared with TRBD1. After removal of 4 bases from V and 2 bases from J, the junction contained 10 bases not matched to a gene. CDR1 is MNHEY and CDR2 is SVGEGT in the germline V gene. This CDR3 comprises 16 residues. The CDR3 sequence is CASSSGSGTGPYEQYF. DNA for the CDR3: TGTGCCAGCAGTTCGGGGTCCGGGACAGGCCCCTACGAGCAGTACTTC.

This clonotype was picked up many times. The chain uses TRBV19 and TRBJ2-7; 10 positions agree with TRBD2. This CDR3 comprises 17 residues. Trimming removed 0 bases from V and 0 bases from J; junction bases left unmatched: 5. Germline V gene lookup returns CDR1 LNHDA and CDR2 SQIVND (reference sequence). The CDR3 nucleotides read TGTGCCAGTAGTATAGAGGCTAGCGGGAGTGTCTCCTACGAGCAGTACTTC. Translation gives CASSIEASGSVSYEQYF. Full variable domain (missing parts from reference TRBV19 and TRBJ2-7): DGGITQSPKYLFRKEGQNVTLSCEQNLNHDAMYWYRQDPGQGLRLIYYSQIVNDFQKGDIAEGYSVSREKKESFPLTVTSAQKNPTAFYLCASSIEASGSVSYEQYFGPGTRLTVT.